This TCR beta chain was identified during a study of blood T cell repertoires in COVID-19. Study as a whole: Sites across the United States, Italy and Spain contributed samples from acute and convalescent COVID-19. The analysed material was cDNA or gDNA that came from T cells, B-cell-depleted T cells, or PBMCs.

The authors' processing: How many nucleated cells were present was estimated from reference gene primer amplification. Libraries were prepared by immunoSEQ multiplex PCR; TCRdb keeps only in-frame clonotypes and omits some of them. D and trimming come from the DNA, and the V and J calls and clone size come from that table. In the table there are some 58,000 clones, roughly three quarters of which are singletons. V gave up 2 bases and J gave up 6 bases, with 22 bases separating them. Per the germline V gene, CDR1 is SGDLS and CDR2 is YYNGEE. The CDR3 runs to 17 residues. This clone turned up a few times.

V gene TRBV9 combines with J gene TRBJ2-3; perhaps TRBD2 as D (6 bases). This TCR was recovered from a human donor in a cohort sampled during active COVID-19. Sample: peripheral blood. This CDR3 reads CASSVSHGAGSGDTQYF. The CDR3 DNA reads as TGTGCCAGCAGCGTCTCCCACGGGGCGGGGTCCGGGGATACGCAGTATTTT.